This T cell receptor (beta chain) comes out of a study of T cell responses to AZD1222 COVID-19 vaccine. On this clone itself: Its specificity is unknown.

Study-level points and caveats: Two AZD1222 administrations were followed by greater Spike-specific TCR breadth and depth.

Only in-frame clones appear in the TCRdb table, and some are missing; sequencing was by immunoSEQ multiplex PCR. This repertoire shows 140,000 or so clones, 85% to 95% found once; its top ten account for around 12%. Trimming stripped 0 bases from V and 7 bases from J, with 13 bases between. The germline CDR1 and CDR2 sequences are PRHDT and FYEKMQ (reference sequence). The CDR3 is 14 amino acids. The genes are TRBV13 and TRBJ2-7; no firm D call. The sample in question was peripheral blood, obtained after recovery from COVID-19. The sequence came from an adult who had recovered from COVID-19. The CDR3 loop reads CASSLGTGVGEQYF. CDR3 bases: TGTGCCAGCAGCTTAGGCACTGGCGTAGGGGAGCAGTACTTC. The whole variable domain, remainder taken from reference TRBV13 and TRBJ2-7, is AAGVIQSPRHLIKEKRETATLKCYPIPRHDTVYWYQQGPGQDPQFLISFYEKMQSDKGSIPDRFSAQQFSDYHSELNMSSLELGDSALYFCASSLGTGVGEQYFGPGTRLTVT.